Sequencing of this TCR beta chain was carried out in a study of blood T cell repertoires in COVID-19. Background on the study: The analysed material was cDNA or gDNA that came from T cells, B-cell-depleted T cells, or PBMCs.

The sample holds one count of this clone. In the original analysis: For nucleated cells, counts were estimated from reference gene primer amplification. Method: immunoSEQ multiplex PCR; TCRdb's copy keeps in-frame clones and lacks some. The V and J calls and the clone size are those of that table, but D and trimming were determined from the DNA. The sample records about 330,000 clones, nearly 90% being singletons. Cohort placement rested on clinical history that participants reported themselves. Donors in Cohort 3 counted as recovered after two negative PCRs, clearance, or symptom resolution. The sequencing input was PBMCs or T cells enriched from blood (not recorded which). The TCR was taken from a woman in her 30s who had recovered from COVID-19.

Here the CDR3 DNA reads TGTGCCAGCAGCCCGGGGGACAGGCTTTTCTATGGCTACACCTTC. Protein sequence: CASSPGDRLFYGYTF. The rearrangement joins TRBV7-9 to TRBJ1-2, with 8 bases fitting TRBD1. The V gene end was trimmed by 5 bases and the J gene end by 4 bases; junction bases not matched to a gene: 9. Germline V gene lookup returns CDR1 SEHNR and CDR2 FQNEAQ (reference sequence). The CDR3 contains 15 residues. Looking up the rest from reference TRBV7-9 and TRBJ1-2 gives the full variable domain: DTGVSQNPRHKITKRGQNVTFRCDPISEHNRLYWYRQTLGQGPEFLTYFQNEAQLEKSRLLSDRFSAERPKGSFSTLEIQRTEQGDSAMYLCASSPGDRLFYGYTFGSGTRLTVV.